This record covers a single T cell receptor beta chain. Its antigen is not yet known. No much larger clone is present one base from it, and per-base qualities are unavailable. The collaborating institutions used their own protocols to collect whole blood in K2EDTA tubes. For TCRbeta analysis, collaborator samples were shipped as frozen whole blood, as isolated PBMCs, or as DNA extracted from either sample type. The immunoSEQ Assay, a bias-controlled multiplex PCR, was used to amplify TCRbeta CDR3 regions from genomic DNA. Per the authors' processing: Nucleated cell counts per sample were estimated from amplification of reference gene primers within the assay. Sequence reads were collapsed and filtered to measure the absolute abundance of every unique TCRbeta CDR3 rearrangement. For each sample, productive Simpson clonality was calculated by taking the square root of Simpson's diversity index across productive rearrangements. TCRdb took over this immuneACCESS table, retaining in-frame rearrangements with V and J assigned. Such tables are incomplete; in checked studies, under half of the missing clones stem from an unresolved V gene, and the remainder is unexplained. V and J calls and clone size are given by that table; D and trimming were obtained from the DNA. Present in this sample are 160,000 or so clones, 81% of which were seen just once. Jointly, the top ten make up around 10% of the sample.

The sample is drawn from a study of blood T cell repertoires in COVID-19 (TCRdb year 2020). As for the study more broadly: Collaborator samples came from the United States, Italy and Spain and covered acute and convalescent phases of COVID-19. The sample metadata nearly always contained a de-identified subject ID, COVID-19 status, age in years and sex. A freely available public database, intended as a resource for researchers studying the immune response to SARS-CoV-2, is where the repertoires were released. Subjects who had been exposed to COVID-19, were actively infected with it, or had recovered from it provided the deeply sampled blood TCRbeta repertoires that made up the dataset. The material from the prospective study consisted of cDNA or gDNA derived from T cells, B-cell-depleted T cells, or PBMCs. The samples were drawn from two sources: the first 160 participants of the ongoing ImmuneRACE study, and approximately 1,300 subjects contributed by 6 global collaborators. Where HLA class I and class II types were available, the types were taken from metadata supplied by the sample provider, not from assay-based typing. Paper-wide results and their limitations: Clinical and demographic metadata were provided uncurated, with the amount varying by source and participant.

Clipping removes 4 bases from V and 1 base from J, with 3 as the unmatched junction base count. The CDR3 has 15 amino acids, counting the end cysteine and phenylalanine. CDR3 DNA only is kept here, 45 bases in frame from base 1. According to the germline V gene, CDR1 reads SGHDN and CDR2 reads FVKESK. Sample: peripheral blood. This sequence uses TRBV14 and TRBJ2-5, and TRBD1 aligns with 10 junction nucleotides. The source is a man aged 55 to 69 with active or convalescent COVID-19. The bases read TGTGCCAGCAGCCGCCGGGACAGGGGCCAAGAGACCCAGTACTTC. This codes for CASSRRDRGQETQYF.